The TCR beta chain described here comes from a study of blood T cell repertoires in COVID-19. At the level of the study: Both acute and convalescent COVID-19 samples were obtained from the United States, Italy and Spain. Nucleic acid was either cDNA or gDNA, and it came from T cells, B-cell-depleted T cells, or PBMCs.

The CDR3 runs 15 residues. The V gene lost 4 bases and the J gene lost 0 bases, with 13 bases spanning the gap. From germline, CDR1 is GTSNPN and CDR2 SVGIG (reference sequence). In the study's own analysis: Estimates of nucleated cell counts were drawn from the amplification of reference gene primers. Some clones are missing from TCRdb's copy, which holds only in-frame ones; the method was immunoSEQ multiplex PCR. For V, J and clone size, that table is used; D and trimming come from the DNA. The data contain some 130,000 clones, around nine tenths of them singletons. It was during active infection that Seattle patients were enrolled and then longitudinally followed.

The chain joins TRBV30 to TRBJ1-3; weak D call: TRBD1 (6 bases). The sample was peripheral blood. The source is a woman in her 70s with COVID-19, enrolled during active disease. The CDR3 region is CAWKVRGNSGNTIYF. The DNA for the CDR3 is TGTGCCTGGAAGGTGAGGGGGAACTCTGGAAACACCATATATTTT.